This is a list of T cell receptor beta chains from one sample in a study of Ad26.COV2.S vaccination and SARS-CoV-2 variants. This table comes from immunoSEQ multiplex PCR, and its TCRdb copy is limited to in-frame clones, with some not included. The sample has about 350,000 clones; 80% to 90% are singletons. Sequencing was performed on peripheral blood, taken in a trial of Ad26.COV2.S vaccine versus placebo. Every receptor here comes from a person between 18 and 65 years old who received the Ad26.COV2.S COVID-19 vaccine or a placebo. CDR3s include the opening cysteine and the closing phenylalanine or tryptophan. The order of the fields is J gene, D gene, V gene, clone size, CDR3 protein, CDR3 DNA. The D gene is left open where the match is weak. Clone size appears in some rows only: once, few, many, or a class for an expanded clone.

>TRBJ1-2|NA|TRBV27|NA
CASRESQRSNYGYTF
TGTGCCAGCAGGGAGAGCCAGAGATCTAACTATGGCTACACCTTC
>TRBJ2-3|TRBD2|TRBV4-2|once
CASSQEKASGGETDTQYF
TGTGCCAGCAGCCAAGAGAAGGCTAGCGGGGGGGAAACAGATACGCAGTATTTT
>TRBJ2-1|TRBD1|TRBV10-2|once
CASSEIGTGGNEQFF
TGCGCCAGCAGTGAGATCGGGACAGGGGGTAATGAGCAGTTCTTC
>TRBJ1-1|TRBD1|TRBV6-5|NA
CASQGARNTEAFF
TGTGCCAGCCAGGGGGCGCGGAACACTGAAGCTTTCTTT
>TRBJ1-2|TRBD1|TRBV7-8|once
CASSWGEGAYGYTF
TGTGCCAGCAGCTGGGGGGAGGGGGCCTATGGCTACACCTTC
>TRBJ2-7|TRBD2|TRBV7-9|NA
CASSFVAGLSSYEQYF
TGTGCCAGCAGCTTTGTAGCGGGACTGAGCTCCTACGAGCAGTACTTC
>TRBJ1-1|NA|TRBV4-3|NA
CASSTLDSRAEAFF
TGCGCCAGCAGCACTCTGGACTCAAGGGCTGAAGCTTTCTTT
>TRBJ2-2|TRBD2|TRBV7-9|NA
CASSLGLAYGGELFF
TGTGCCAGCAGTTTAGGACTAGCGTACGGCGGGGAGCTGTTTTTT
>TRBJ2-7|TRBD2|TRBV3-1/TRBV3-2|few
CASSPGLAPSSYEQYF
TGTGCCAGCAGTCCGGGACTAGCCCCGAGTAGCTACGAGCAGTACTTC
>TRBJ1-3|NA|TRBV4-1|NA
CASSQASGIPGNTIYF
TGCGCCAGCAGCCAAGCTTCCGGGATCCCTGGAAACACCATATATTTT
>TRBJ1-5|NA|TRBV10-3|NA
CAISEKEGEAQPQHF
TGTGCCATCAGTGAGAAAGAGGGGGAGGCTCAGCCCCAGCATTTT
>TRBJ2-7|TRBD2|TRBV5-8|few
CASSYLAGGSSYEQYF
TGTGCCAGCAGCTATCTAGCGGGGGGGAGCTCCTACGAGCAGTACTTC
>TRBJ1-4|TRBD1|TRBV5-1|NA
CASSLGDRVAEKLFF
TGCGCCAGCAGCTTGGGGGACAGGGTAGCAGAAAAACTGTTTTTT
>TRBJ2-3|NA|TRBV19|NA
CASSKAGQGTDTQYF
TGTGCCAGTAGTAAGGCGGGGCAGGGCACAGATACGCAGTATTTT
>TRBJ1-5|TRBD1|TRBV15|NA
CATSRRQGAGQPQHF
TGTGCCACCAGCAGGCGACAGGGGGCGGGTCAGCCCCAGCATTTT
>TRBJ1-3|TRBD1|TRBV4-1|NA
CASSQEGQGAYGNTIYF
TGCGCCAGCAGCCAAGAAGGCCAGGGGGCCTATGGAAACACCATATATTTT
>TRBJ2-1|TRBD2|TRBV5-1|NA
CATSPSGRSNEQFF
TGCGCCACCTCTCCTAGCGGGAGGTCCAATGAGCAGTTCTTC
>TRBJ1-1|TRBD1|TRBV6-2/TRBV6-3|NA
CASSSDRGRVDLGTEAFF
TGTGCCAGCAGTTCGGACAGGGGGCGCGTCGATTTAGGTACTGAAGCTTTCTTT